This TCR beta chain was recorded in a study of shared clonotypes between healthy human individuals. Background on the study: Donors consisted of two women and three men between 18 and 49. Study-level points and caveats: Several donors shared roughly 5% of their naive CD4 clonotypes.

To note about this clone: The antigen remains undetermined.

Researchers ran the assay at a deep level. The protocol was immunoSEQ multiplex PCR, while the TCRdb copy is restricted to in-frame clones and leaves out a portion. The profile shows millions of clones, just over 90% of them singletons. CD45RA+ naive and CD45RA-negative memory subsets were separated from CD4+ cells. What was sequenced was naive CD4+ T cells sorted from blood. Subset reported: CD45RA+ positively selected. The receptor was isolated from a man aged 18 to 29 in good health.

This CDR3 reads CASRVMNTEAFF. The DNA for the CDR3 is TGTGCCAGCCGAGTGATGAACACTGAAGCTTTCTTT. This chain links TRBV7-2 with TRBJ1-1; no clear D gene. The germline V and J ends were trimmed by 8 bases and 0 bases, with 7 bases remaining between them. The CDR3 sequence is 12 residues long. Germline assignment: CDR1 SGHTA and CDR2 FQGNSA.